What follows describes a single T cell receptor (beta chain). The antigen is unknown. Despite likely unrecorded immune exposures, the donors were nominally healthy at the time of sampling. This entry comes from a study of cytomegalovirus exposure and HLA in healthy donors. The PCR contained 60 Vbeta and 13 Jbeta primers. Measured with immunoSEQ multiplex PCR; TCRdb has only the in-frame clones, and not every one. The data contain over 65,000 clones, more than 60% of them singletons. Whole-study results and caveats: Generally TCR sequences proved uncommon, though certain public TCRs appeared in numerous donors. Accurate prediction of HLA-A and HLA-B alleles (for most subjects) was reportedly achieved from TCR beta sequences. Cytomegalovirus-associated TCR beta chains were listed, numbering 150 to 200.

The junction had 9 bases not matched to a gene; V was cut back by 1 base and J by 2 bases. The germline gives CDR1 SGHRS, CDR2 YFSETQ. This CDR3 has 16 amino acids. The J gene is TRBJ2-7, the V gene TRBV5-1, with 7 nucleotides matching TRBD1. The sample comprised PBMCs. The sequence came from a human donor in good health. The CDR3 loop is CASSLYRAGGPYEQYF. CDR3 in DNA: TGCGCCAGCAGCTTGTACCGGGCAGGGGGTCCCTACGAGCAGTACTTC.